This is a list of T cell receptor beta chains from one sample in a study of blood T cell repertoires in COVID-19. The data were produced by immunoSEQ multiplex PCR, yet TCRdb's version contains in-frame clones alone and is incomplete. The repertoire has some 300,000 clones, nearly 90% of them found once; the top ten carry over 8.5%. The specimen was PBMCs or T cells enriched from blood (not recorded which). These receptors were collected from a woman in her thirties who had recovered from COVID-19. Both conserved end residues are part of each CDR3. D genes are given only for firm matches. Clone sizes are given selectively: once, few, many, or a class where the clone is expanded.

d_call,j_call,v_call,clone_size,cdr3_aa,cdr3_nt
TRBD1,TRBJ1-2,TRBV6-4,.,CASSAGTARGYTF,TGTGCCAGCAGTGCAGGGACAGCTAGGGGCTACACCTTC
.,TRBJ1-1,TRBV7-9,.,CASRDKQRLNTEAFF,TGTGCCAGCAGGGATAAACAGAGATTGAACACTGAAGCTTTCTTT
TRBD1,TRBJ2-7,TRBV6-6,.,CASRQGFYEQYF,TGTGCCAGTAGACAGGGGTTCTACGAGCAGTACTTC
.,TRBJ1-1,TRBV6-2/TRBV6-3,.,CASSLDSMNTEAFF,TGTGCCAGCAGTCTCGATAGTATGAACACTGAAGCTTTCTTT
TRBD1,TRBJ2-7,TRBV5-1,few,CASSNRDRVYEQYF,TGCGCCAGCTCAAACCGGGACAGGGTTTACGAGCAGTACTTC
TRBD1,TRBJ2-5,TRBV29-1,.,CSVGTGEAQYF,TGCAGCGTCGGGACAGGGGAGGCCCAGTACTTC
TRBD2,TRBJ2-7,TRBV4-2,.,CASSPRGGYEQYF,TGTGCCAGCAGCCCACGGGGGGGCTACGAGCAGTACTTC
.,TRBJ2-7,TRBV29-1,once,CSVDGAGPYEQYF,TGCAGCGTTGATGGGGCAGGGCCCTACGAGCAGTACTTC
.,TRBJ1-2,TRBV7-9,once,CASIPRGNYGYTF,TGTGCCAGCATCCCTAGAGGGAACTATGGCTACACCTTC
.,TRBJ1-5,TRBV19,few,CASSIDEGRAANQPQHF,TGTGCCAGTAGTATAGATGAAGGGAGGGCGGCAAATCAGCCCCAGCATTTT
TRBD2,TRBJ2-5,TRBV5-1,.,CASSFALAEETQYF,TGCGCCAGCAGCTTCGCGCTAGCGGAAGAGACCCAGTACTTC
.,TRBJ2-2,TRBV18,.,CASSPAAAGELFF,TGTGCCAGCTCACCTGCGGCGGCCGGGGAGCTGTTTTTT
.,TRBJ1-1,TRBV7-3,once,CASSFQEDTEAFF,TGTGCCAGCAGCTTCCAAGAGGACACTGAAGCTTTCTTT
TRBD1,TRBJ1-1,TRBV11-3,.,CASSPGQGTNTEAFF,TGTGCCAGCAGCCCGGGACAGGGGACGAACACTGAAGCTTTCTTT
TRBD1,TRBJ2-1,TRBV29-1,.,CSGRQGWNEQFF,TGCAGCGGAAGACAGGGATGGAATGAGCAGTTCTTC
TRBD1,TRBJ1-5,TRBV19,.,CASSIVQGTLSQPQHF,TGTGCCAGTAGTATAGTACAGGGGACGTTAAGTCAGCCCCAGCATTTT
TRBD1,TRBJ1-1,TRBV13,.,CASSQITGDAFF,TGTGCCAGCAGCCAGATTACAGGGGATGCTTTCTTT
.,TRBJ1-2,TRBV5-6,.,CASSFLFRGWGYTF,TGTGCCAGCAGCTTTCTATTTCGGGGGTGGGGCTACACCTTC
.,TRBJ1-3,TRBV14,.,CASSQEIGVWGNTIYF,TGTGCCAGCAGCCAAGAGATCGGAGTATGGGGAAACACCATATATTTT
.,TRBJ1-5,TRBV2,.,CASSERGPRQPQHF,TGTGCCAGCAGTGAGAGAGGGCCTCGGCAGCCCCAGCATTTT
.,TRBJ1-2,TRBV18,.,CASSQDTNYGYTF,TGTGCCAGCTCACAGGACACGAACTATGGCTACACCTTC
.,TRBJ2-5,TRBV18,.,CASSPERTERVQYF,TGTGCCAGCTCACCAGAAAGGACAGAACGAGTCCAGTACTTC
.,TRBJ1-2,TRBV19,.,CASRDQGGLNYGYTF,TGTGCCAGTAGAGATCAGGGAGGGCTTAACTATGGCTACACCTTC
.,TRBJ2-2,TRBV25-1,.,CASSEYTGGNTGELFF,TGTGCCAGCAGTGAATATACAGGCGGGAACACCGGGGAGCTGTTTTTT
TRBD1,TRBJ2-1,TRBV19,.,CASSPQTGPSYNEQFF,TGTGCCAGTAGTCCCCAGACAGGGCCATCCTACAATGAGCAGTTCTTC
.,TRBJ2-7,TRBV12-3/TRBV12-4,.,CASSLMGAEQYF,TGTGCCAGCAGTTTGATGGGGGCCGAGCAGTACTTC
TRBD2,TRBJ2-3,TRBV19,.,CASSGGTSGRAGYTQYF,TGTGCCAGTAGTGGAGGGACTAGCGGGAGGGCCGGATATACGCAGTATTTT
.,TRBJ1-5,TRBV12-2,.,CASRLEGWAVPQPQHF,TGTGCAAGTCGCTTAGAGGGGTGGGCAGTACCTCAGCCCCAGCATTTT
TRBD2,TRBJ2-3,TRBV27,.,CASSISGPHTDTQYF,TGTGCCAGCAGTATTAGCGGGCCACACACAGATACGCAGTATTTT
.,TRBJ1-2,TRBV27,.,CASWAFAYGYTF,TGTGCCAGCTGGGCGTTTGCCTATGGCTACACCTTC
TRBD2,TRBJ2-5,TRBV14,.,CASSQDPGLAGETQYF,TGTGCCAGCAGCCAAGATCCGGGACTAGCGGGAGAGACCCAGTACTTC
TRBD1,TRBJ1-1,TRBV5-1,.,CASKRQGTNTEAFF,TGCGCCAGCAAACGACAGGGCACAAACACTGAAGCTTTCTTT
TRBD1,TRBJ2-3,TRBV5-8,.,CATQGTGGADTQYF,TGTGCCACCCAGGGGACAGGGGGCGCAGATACGCAGTATTTT
TRBD1,TRBJ1-5,TRBV6-5,.,CASSLQGAGGQPQHF,TGTGCCAGCAGTCTACAGGGGGCGGGGGGTCAGCCCCAGCATTTT
.,TRBJ2-1,TRBV5-1,.,CASSLGGLLYNEQFF,TGCGCCAGCAGCTTGGGCGGTCTGTTATACAATGAGCAGTTCTTC
TRBD1,TRBJ2-7,TRBV6-5,.,CASSYGSGTGSYEQYF,TGTGCCAGCAGTTACGGGTCGGGGACAGGGTCCTACGAGCAGTACTTC
TRBD2,TRBJ2-5,TRBV29-1,.,CSVEYAGGARETQYF,TGCAGCGTTGAGTATGCGGGAGGGGCTCGGGAGACCCAGTACTTC
.,TRBJ1-2,TRBV18,.,CASFNRAVTNYGYTF,TGTGCCAGCTTCAACAGGGCCGTGACTAACTATGGCTACACCTTC
.,TRBJ2-1,TRBV12-5,.,CASGLESGSGLYNEQFF,TGTGCTAGTGGTTTGGAGTCTGGGTCAGGGTTGTACAATGAGCAGTTCTTC
TRBD1,TRBJ2-2,TRBV5-4,.,CASSLSDRADTGELFF,TGTGCCAGCAGCTTATCCGACAGGGCCGACACCGGGGAGCTGTTTTTT
.,TRBJ1-1,TRBV29-1,.,CSVGQHNTEAFF,TGCAGCGTTGGACAACATAACACTGAAGCTTTCTTT
TRBD2,TRBJ2-1,TRBV2,.,CASTSGLAGGGDEQFF,TGTGCCAGCACTTCAGGACTAGCGGGAGGTGGAGATGAGCAGTTCTTC
TRBD1,TRBJ2-1,TRBV6-5,once,CASSYSPGQSNEQFF,TGTGCCAGCAGTTATTCTCCGGGACAGAGCAATGAGCAGTTCTTC
.,TRBJ2-1,TRBV18,once,CASSPQSSGVSYNEQFF,TGTGCCAGCTCACCACAGAGTAGCGGAGTCTCCTACAATGAGCAGTTCTTC
.,TRBJ2-7,TRBV2,.,CASSEQQVTYEQYF,TGTGCCAGCAGTGAACAGCAGGTCACCTACGAGCAGTACTTC
.,TRBJ1-3,TRBV3-1/TRBV3-2,.,CASSQGTTRNTIYF,TGTGCCAGCAGCCAAGGGACAACGAGGAACACCATATATTTT
TRBD1,TRBJ2-7,TRBV7-6,.,CASSAGTGGYEQYF,TGTGCCAGCAGCGCCGGGACAGGGGGCTACGAGCAGTACTTC
TRBD1,TRBJ1-4,TRBV18,.,CASSPPSRGLEKLFF,TGTGCCAGCTCACCCCCGAGTAGGGGGCTTGAAAAACTGTTTTTT
TRBD1,TRBJ1-2,TRBV28,.,CAIEGGRGLYGYTF,TGTGCCATCGAAGGGGGCAGGGGTCTCTATGGCTACACCTTC
TRBD1,TRBJ1-2,TRBV11-2,.,CASSAPGQGLANYGYTF,TGTGCCAGCAGCGCGCCGGGACAGGGGCTGGCGAACTATGGCTACACCTTC
TRBD2,TRBJ2-5,TRBV11-2,.,CASSLAGRAWETQYF,TGTGCCAGCAGCTTAGCCGGGAGGGCCTGGGAGACCCAGTACTTC
TRBD2,TRBJ2-5,TRBV14,.,CASSRLAGKETQYF,TGTGCCAGCAGCCGGCTAGCGGGAAAAGAGACCCAGTACTTC
.,TRBJ1-1,TRBV25-1,.,CASSEFSANTEAFF,TGTGCCAGCAGTGAATTTAGTGCAAACACTGAAGCTTTCTTT
TRBD1,TRBJ1-1,TRBV11-3,few,CASSPGQGVAEAFF,TGTGCCAGCAGCCCCGGACAGGGGGTCGCTGAAGCTTTCTTT
TRBD1,TRBJ1-1,TRBV29-1,.,CSVGQANTEAFF,TGCAGCGTAGGACAGGCGAACACTGAAGCTTTCTTT
.,TRBJ2-7,TRBV2,.,CASMDSVATEQYF,TGTGCCAGCATGGACTCCGTCGCGACCGAGCAGTACTTC
.,TRBJ1-6,TRBV2,.,CASSESSRTAQMNSPLHF,TGTGCCAGCAGCGAGTCCAGTCGGACAGCACAGATGAATTCACCCCTCCACTTT
.,TRBJ1-5,TRBV21-1,.,CASSRDRVEFYSNQPQHF,TGTGCCAGCAGCCGGGACAGGGTCGAGTTCTATAGCAATCAGCCCCAGCATTTT
.,TRBJ1-5,TRBV7-2,many,CASSPRTSNQPQHF,TGTGCCAGCAGCCCCAGGACAAGTAATCAGCCCCAGCATTTT
TRBD1,TRBJ2-7,TRBV7-9,.,CASSPVTGDAYEQYF,TGTGCCAGCAGCCCGGTGACAGGGGATGCCTACGAGCAGTACTTC